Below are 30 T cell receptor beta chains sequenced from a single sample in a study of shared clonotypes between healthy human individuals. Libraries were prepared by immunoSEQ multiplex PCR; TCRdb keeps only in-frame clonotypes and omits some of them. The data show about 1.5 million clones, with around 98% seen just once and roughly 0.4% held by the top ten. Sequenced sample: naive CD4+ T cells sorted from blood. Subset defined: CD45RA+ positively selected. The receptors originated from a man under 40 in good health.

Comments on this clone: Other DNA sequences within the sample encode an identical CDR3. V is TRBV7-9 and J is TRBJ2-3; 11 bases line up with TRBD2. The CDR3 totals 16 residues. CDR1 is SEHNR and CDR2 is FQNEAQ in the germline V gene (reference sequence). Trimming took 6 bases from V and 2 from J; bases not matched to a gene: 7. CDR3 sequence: CASSPRTSGYTDTQYF. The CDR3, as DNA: TGTGCCAGCAGTCCACGGACTAGCGGGTACACAGATACGCAGTATTTT. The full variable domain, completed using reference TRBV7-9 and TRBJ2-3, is DTGVSQNPRHKITKRGQNVTFRCDPISEHNRLYWYRQTLGQGPEFLTYFQNEAQLEKSRLLSDRFSAERPKGSFSTLEIQRTEQGDSAMYLCASSPRTSGYTDTQYFGPGTRLTVL.

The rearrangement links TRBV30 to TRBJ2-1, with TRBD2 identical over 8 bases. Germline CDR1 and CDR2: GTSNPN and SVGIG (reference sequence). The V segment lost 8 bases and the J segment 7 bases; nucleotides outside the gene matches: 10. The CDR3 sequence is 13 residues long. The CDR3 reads CAGRTGGPNEQFF. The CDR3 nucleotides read TGTGCCGGGCGGACGGGAGGGCCGAATGAGCAGTTCTTC.

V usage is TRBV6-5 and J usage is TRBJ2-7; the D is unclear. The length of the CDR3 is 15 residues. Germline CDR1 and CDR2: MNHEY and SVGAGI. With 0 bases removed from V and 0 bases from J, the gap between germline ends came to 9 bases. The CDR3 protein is CASSYSGRSSYEQYF. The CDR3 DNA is TGTGCCAGCAGTTACTCGGGAAGGAGCTCCTACGAGCAGTACTTC.

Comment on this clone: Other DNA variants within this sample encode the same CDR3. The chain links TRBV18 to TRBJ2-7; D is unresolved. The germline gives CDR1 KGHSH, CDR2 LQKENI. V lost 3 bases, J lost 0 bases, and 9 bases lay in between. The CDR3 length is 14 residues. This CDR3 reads CASSPGQVSYEQYF. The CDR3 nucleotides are TGTGCCAGCTCACCCGGTCAGGTCTCCTACGAGCAGTACTTC.

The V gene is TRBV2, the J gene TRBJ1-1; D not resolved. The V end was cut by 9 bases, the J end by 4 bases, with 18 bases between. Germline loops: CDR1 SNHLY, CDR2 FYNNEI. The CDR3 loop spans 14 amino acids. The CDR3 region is CARFGSRGGTEAFF. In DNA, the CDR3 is TGTGCCAGATTCGGATCCCGGGGAGGCACTGAAGCTTTCTTT.

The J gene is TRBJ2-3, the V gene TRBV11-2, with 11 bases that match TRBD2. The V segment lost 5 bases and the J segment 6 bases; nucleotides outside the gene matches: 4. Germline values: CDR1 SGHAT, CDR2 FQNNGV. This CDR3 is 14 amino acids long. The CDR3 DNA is TGTGCCAGCAGCCGGACTAGCGGGCCGGATACGCAGTATTTT. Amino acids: CASSRTSGPDTQYF.

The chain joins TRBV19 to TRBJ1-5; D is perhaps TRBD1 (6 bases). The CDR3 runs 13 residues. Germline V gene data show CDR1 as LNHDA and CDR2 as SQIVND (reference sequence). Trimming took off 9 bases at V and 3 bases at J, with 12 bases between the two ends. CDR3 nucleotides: TGTGCCAGCATCCGGGGGGCCAATCAGCCCCAGCATTTT. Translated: CASIRGANQPQHF.

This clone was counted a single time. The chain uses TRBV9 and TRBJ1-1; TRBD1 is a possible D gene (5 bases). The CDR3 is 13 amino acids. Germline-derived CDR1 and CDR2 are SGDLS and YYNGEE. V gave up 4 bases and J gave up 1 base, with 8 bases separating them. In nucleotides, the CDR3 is TGTGCCAGCAGCCCGACAGCGAACACTGAAGCTTTCTTT. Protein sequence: CASSPTANTEAFF.

For the CDR3, the DNA is TGTGCCAGCACGCCAGGTGCGGGCCCAGGCGGGGAGCAGTTCTTC. Its translation: CASTPGAGPGGEQFF. The rearrangement joins TRBV9 to TRBJ2-1, with TRBD2 as a possible D gene (5 bases). The CDR3 is made up of 15 amino acids. Trimming cost V 6 bases and J 10 bases, with 23 bases left between them. Germline loops: CDR1 SGDLS, CDR2 YYNGEE.

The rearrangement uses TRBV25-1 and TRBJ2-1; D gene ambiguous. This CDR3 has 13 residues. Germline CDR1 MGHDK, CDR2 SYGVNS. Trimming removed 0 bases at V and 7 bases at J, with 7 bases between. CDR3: CASSEYLGNEQFF. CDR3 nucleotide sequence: TGTGCCAGCAGTGAATACTTAGGGAATGAGCAGTTCTTC.

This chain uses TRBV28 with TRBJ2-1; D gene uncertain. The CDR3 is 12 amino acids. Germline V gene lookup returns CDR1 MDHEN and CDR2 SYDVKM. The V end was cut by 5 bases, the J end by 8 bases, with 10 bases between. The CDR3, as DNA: TGTGCCAGCAGTCCCGCGAGAGATGAGCAGTTCTTC. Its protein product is CASSPARDEQFF. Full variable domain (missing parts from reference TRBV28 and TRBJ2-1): DVKVTQSSRYLVKRTGEKVFLECVQDMDHENMFWYRQDPGLGLRLIYFSYDVKMKEKGDIPEGYSVSREKKERFSLILESASTNQTSMYLCASSPARDEQFFGPGTRLTVL.

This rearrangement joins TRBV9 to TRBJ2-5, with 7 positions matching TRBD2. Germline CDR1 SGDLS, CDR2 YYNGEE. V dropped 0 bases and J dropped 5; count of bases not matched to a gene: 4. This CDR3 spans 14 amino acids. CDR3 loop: CASSVEGGSETQYF. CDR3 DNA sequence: TGTGCCAGCAGCGTAGAGGGAGGGTCGGAGACCCAGTACTTC.

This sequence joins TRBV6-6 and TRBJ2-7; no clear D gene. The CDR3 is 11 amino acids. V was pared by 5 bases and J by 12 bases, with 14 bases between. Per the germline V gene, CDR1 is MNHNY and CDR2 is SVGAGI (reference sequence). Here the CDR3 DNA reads TGTGCCAGCAGTAACAGATATGCCCCGTACTTC. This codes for CASSNRYAPYF.

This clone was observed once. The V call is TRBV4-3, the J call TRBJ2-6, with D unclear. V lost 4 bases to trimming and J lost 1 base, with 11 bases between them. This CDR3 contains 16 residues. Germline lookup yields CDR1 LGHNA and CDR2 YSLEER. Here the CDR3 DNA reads TGCGCCAGCAGCCCAGGAGTAGGATCTGGGGCCAACGTCCTGACTTTC. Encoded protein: CASSPGVGSGANVLTF.

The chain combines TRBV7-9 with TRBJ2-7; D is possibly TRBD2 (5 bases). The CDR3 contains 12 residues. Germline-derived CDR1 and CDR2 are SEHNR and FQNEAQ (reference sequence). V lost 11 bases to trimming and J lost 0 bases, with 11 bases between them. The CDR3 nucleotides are TGTGCCCTCGGGGTCAGCTCCTACGAGCAGTACTTC. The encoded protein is CALGVSSYEQYF.

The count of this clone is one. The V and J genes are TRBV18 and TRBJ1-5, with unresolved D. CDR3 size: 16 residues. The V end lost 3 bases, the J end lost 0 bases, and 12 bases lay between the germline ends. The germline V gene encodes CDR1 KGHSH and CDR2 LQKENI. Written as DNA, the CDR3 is TGTGCCAGCTCACCCCAAGGACCCGGTAGCAATCAGCCCCAGCATTTT. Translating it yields CASSPQGPGSNQPQHF.

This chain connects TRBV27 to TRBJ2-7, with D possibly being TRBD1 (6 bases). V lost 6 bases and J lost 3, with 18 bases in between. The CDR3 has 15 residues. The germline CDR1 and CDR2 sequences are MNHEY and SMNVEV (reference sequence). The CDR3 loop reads CASRKQGRGDYEQYF. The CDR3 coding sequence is TGTGCCAGCAGGAAACAGGGTCGAGGGGACTACGAGCAGTACTTC.

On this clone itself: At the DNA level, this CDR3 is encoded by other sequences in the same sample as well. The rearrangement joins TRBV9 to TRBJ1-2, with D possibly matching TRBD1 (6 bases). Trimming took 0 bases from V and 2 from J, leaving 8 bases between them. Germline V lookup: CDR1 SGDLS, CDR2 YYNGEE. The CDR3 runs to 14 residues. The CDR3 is CASSVGQGNYGYTF. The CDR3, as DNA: TGTGCCAGCAGCGTAGGGCAGGGGAACTATGGCTACACCTTC.

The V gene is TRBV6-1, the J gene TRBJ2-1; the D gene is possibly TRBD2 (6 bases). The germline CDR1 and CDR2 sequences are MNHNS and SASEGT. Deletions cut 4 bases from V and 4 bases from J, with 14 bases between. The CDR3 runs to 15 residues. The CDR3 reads CASSVRLGLYNEQFF. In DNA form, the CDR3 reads TGTGCCAGCAGTGTAAGACTAGGGCTTTACAATGAGCAGTTCTTC.

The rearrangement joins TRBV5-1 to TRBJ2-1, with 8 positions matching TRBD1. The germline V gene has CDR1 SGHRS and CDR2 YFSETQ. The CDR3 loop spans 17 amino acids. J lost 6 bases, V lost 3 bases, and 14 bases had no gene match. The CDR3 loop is CASSSFRPGQDGNEQFF. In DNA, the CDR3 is TGCGCCAGCAGCTCCTTCCGACCGGGACAGGATGGCAATGAGCAGTTCTTC.

The CDR3 bases are TGCGCCAGCAGCCCCCAGACTAGCGCCTACAATGAGCAGTTCTTC. This sequence encodes CASSPQTSAYNEQFF. The chain links TRBV5-1 to TRBJ2-1, with 8 bases aligning to TRBD2. CDR3 length: 15 residues. The germline V gene encodes CDR1 SGHRS and CDR2 YFSETQ. V shed 4 bases, J shed 2 bases, and the junction held 5 bases outside the gene matches.

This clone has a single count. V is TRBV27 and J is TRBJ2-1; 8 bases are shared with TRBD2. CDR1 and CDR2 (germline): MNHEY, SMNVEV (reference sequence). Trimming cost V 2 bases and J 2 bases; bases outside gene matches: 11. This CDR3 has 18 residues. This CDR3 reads CASSLLGGRFLTYNEQFF. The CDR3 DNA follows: TGTGCCAGCAGTTTACTCGGCGGGAGGTTCCTCACCTACAATGAGCAGTTCTTC.

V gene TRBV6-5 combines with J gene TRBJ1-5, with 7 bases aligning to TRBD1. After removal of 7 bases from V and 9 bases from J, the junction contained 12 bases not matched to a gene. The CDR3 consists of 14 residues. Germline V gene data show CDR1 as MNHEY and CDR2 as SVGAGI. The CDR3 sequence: CASTYRQGIGPQHF. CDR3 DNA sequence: TGTGCCAGCACCTACCGACAGGGAATTGGGCCCCAGCATTTT.

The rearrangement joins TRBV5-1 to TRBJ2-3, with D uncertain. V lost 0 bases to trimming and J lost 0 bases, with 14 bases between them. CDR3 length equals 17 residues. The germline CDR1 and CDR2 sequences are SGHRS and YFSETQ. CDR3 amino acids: CASSLAVPRNSTDTQYF. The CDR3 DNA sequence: TGCGCCAGCAGCTTGGCCGTTCCGCGGAATAGCACAGATACGCAGTATTTT.

The CDR3 is CASSPGPEGHEQFF. The CDR3 DNA reads TGCGCCAGCAGCCCGGGCCCAGAGGGGCATGAGCAGTTCTTC. The V and J genes are TRBV5-1 and TRBJ2-1, with D perhaps being TRBD1 or TRBD2 (5 bases each). In germline, CDR1 is SGHRS, CDR2 YFSETQ. The CDR3 is 14 amino acids. V was cut by 4 bases and J by 8 bases, with 16 bases left in between.

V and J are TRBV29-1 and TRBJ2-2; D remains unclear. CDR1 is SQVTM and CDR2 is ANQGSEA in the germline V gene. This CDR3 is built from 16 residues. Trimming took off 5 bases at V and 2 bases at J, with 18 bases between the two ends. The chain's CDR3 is CSVFPPPWENTGELFF. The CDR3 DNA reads TGCAGCGTTTTCCCCCCCCCTTGGGAAAACACCGGGGAGCTGTTTTTT.

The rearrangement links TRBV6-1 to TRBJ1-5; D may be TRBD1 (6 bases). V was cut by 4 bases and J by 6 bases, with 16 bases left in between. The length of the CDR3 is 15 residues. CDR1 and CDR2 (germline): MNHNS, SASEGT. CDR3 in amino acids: CASSVIMRGSQPQHF. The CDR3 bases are TGTGCCAGCAGTGTCATTATGAGGGGGAGTCAGCCCCAGCATTTT.

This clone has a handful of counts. The chain's CDR3 is CASSPALLQFF. The CDR3 bases are TGTGCCAGCTCACCAGCCCTCCTGCAGTTCTTC. The chain is built from TRBV18 and TRBJ2-1; D gene ambiguous. Trimming stripped 2 bases from V and 12 bases from J, with 8 bases between. Germline V CDR1 and CDR2: KGHSH, LQKENI. This CDR3 has 11 residues.

The CDR3 nucleotides are TGTGCCAGTAGTTCCGCCGGGACGAGGGGCTCCTACGAGCAGTACTTC. Translated, it gives CASSSAGTRGSYEQYF. The chain combines TRBV19 with TRBJ2-7; D may correspond to TRBD1 or TRBD2 (5 bases each). The germline V gene has CDR1 LNHDA and CDR2 SQIVND (reference sequence). Trimming removed 5 bases from V and 0 bases from J, with 17 bases in between. The CDR3 has 16 residues.

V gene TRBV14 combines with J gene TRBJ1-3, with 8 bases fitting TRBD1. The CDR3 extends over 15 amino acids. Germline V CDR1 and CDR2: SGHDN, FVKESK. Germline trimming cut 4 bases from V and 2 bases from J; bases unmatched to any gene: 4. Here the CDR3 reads CASSRIQGAGNTIYF. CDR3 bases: TGTGCCAGCAGCCGCATACAGGGGGCTGGAAACACCATATATTTT.